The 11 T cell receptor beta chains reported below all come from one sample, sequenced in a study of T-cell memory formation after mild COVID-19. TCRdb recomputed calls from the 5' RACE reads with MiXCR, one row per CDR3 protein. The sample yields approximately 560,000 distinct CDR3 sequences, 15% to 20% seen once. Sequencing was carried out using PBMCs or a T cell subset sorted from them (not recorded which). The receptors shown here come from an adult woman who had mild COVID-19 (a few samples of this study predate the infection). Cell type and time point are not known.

CDR3 protein: CASKDGAGGNYEQYF. DNA of the CDR3: TGCGCCAGCAAGGACGGGGCGGGAGGGAACTACGAGCAGTACTTC. This chain connects TRBV5-1 to TRBJ2-7, with 9 nucleotides matching TRBD2. The J segment lost 3 bases and the V segment lost 6 bases, leaving 10 bases of the junction unmatched. The germline V gene has CDR1 SGHRS and CDR2 YFSETQ. The CDR3 sequence is 15 residues long.

CDR3 sequence reads: CASSVRTGFYEQYF. In DNA form, the CDR3 reads TGTGCCAGCAGCGTAAGGACAGGGTTCTACGAGCAGTACTTC. The rearrangement links TRBV11-2 to TRBJ2-7, with 8 nucleotides matching TRBD1. After removal of 5 bases from V and 3 bases from J, the junction contained 6 bases not matched to a gene. The CDR3 length is 14 residues. Germline V gene sequence: CDR1 SGHAT, CDR2 FQNNGV.

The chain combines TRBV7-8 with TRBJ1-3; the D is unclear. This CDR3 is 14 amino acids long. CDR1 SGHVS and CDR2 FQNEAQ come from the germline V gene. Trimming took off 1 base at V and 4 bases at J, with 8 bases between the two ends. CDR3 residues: CASSLGRIGNTIYF. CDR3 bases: TGTGCCAGCAGCTTAGGAAGAATCGGAAACACCATATATTTT.

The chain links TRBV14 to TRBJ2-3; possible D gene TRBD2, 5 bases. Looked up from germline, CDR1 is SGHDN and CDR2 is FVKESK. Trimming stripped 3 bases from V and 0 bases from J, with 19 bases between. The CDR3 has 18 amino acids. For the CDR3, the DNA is TGTGCCAGCAGCCATAAGTGGCAAAGCGGTTCTAGCACAGATACGCAGTATTTT. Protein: CASSHKWQSGSSTDTQYF.

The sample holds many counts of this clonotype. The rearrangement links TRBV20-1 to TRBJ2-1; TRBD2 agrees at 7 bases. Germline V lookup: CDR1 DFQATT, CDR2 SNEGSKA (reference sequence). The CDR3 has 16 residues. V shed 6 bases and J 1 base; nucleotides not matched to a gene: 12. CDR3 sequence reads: CSAGEGGIQSYNEQFF. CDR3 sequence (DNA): TGCAGTGCCGGAGAGGGAGGGATCCAATCCTACAATGAGCAGTTCTTC.

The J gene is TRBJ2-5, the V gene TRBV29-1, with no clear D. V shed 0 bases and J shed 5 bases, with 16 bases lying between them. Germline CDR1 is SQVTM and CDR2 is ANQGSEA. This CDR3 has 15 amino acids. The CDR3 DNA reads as TGCAGCGTTGAAGATGGTTTCCCTCCCGTGGAGACCCAGTACTTC. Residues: CSVEDGFPPVETQYF.

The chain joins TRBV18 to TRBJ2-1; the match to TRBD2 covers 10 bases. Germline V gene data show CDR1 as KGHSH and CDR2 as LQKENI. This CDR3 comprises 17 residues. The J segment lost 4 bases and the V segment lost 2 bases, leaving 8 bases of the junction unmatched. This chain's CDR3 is CASSPRQAGGPYNEQFF. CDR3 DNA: TGTGCCAGCTCACCAAGGCAAGCGGGAGGGCCATACAATGAGCAGTTCTTC.

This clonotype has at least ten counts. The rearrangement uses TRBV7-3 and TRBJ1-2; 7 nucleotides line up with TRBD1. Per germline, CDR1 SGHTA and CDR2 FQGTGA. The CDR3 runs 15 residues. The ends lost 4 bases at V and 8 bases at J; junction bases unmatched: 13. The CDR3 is CASSSKTGPVGGYTF. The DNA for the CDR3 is TGTGCCAGCAGCTCCAAGACAGGGCCCGTCGGGGGCTACACCTTC.

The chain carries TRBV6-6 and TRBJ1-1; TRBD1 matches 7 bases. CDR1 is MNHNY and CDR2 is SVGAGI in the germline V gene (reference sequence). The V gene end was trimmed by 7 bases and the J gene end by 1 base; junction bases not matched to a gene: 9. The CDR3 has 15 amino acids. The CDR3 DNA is TGTGCCAGCAACAAGGGACAGCCAGAGAACACTGAAGCTTTCTTT. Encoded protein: CASNKGQPENTEAFF.

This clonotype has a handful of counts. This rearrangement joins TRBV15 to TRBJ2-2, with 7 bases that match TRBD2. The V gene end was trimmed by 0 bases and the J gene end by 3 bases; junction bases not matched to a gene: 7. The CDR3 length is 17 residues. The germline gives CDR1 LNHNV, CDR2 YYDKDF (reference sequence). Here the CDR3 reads CATSRDRRTSDTGELFF. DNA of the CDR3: TGTGCCACCAGCAGAGATCGGAGAACTAGCGACACCGGGGAGCTGTTTTTT.

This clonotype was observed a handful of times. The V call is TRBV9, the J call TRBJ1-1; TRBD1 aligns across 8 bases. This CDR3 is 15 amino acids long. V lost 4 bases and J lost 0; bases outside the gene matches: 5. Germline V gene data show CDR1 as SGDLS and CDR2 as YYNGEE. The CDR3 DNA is TGTGCCAGCAGCCCAACGGACAGGGTGAACACTGAAGCTTTCTTT. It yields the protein CASSPTDRVNTEAFF.